This section outlines one T cell receptor (beta chain) sequence together with its context. Its target is unknown. CDR3 size: 13 residues. Germline V lookup: CDR1 SGHRS, CDR2 YFSETQ. This specimen comes from a study of CXCR3-negative and CXCR3-positive naive CD8 T cells. The study made its TRB cDNA libraries by 5' RACE, adding UMI labels. TCRdb reprocessed the 5' RACE reads and reports one entry per CDR3 protein, with no DNA. The sample data list about 7,000 distinct CDR3 sequences. CD45RO-CCR7+CD27+CD95- cells counted as naive CD8+ T cells. Findings and caveats of the study: Compared with CXCR3-negative naive cells, CXCR3-positive naive cells showed more hydrophobic TRB CDR3s. The study found that naive CXCR3-negative and CXCR3-positive cells shared TRBV-TRBJ usage, while memory cells differed. High diversity, comparable across both naive subsets, contrasted with much lower diversity in memory CD8+ cells.

Sequencing was carried out using naive CXCR3+ CD8+ T cells from blood. The subset here: CD45RO-CCR7+CD27+CD95- naive CD8+ T cells expressing CXCR3 (TNR3+). The sequence came from a human donor in good health. Some clones in this sample may be carry-over from other donors' samples. The chain combines TRBV5-1 with TRBJ2-1; absent DNA, TCRdb's TRBD2 call cannot be checked. CDR3 in amino acids: CASSWDPRNEQFF. The whole variable domain, filled in from reference TRBV5-1 and TRBJ2-1, reads KAGVTQTPRYLIKTRGQQVTLSCSPISGHRSVSWYQQTPGQGLQFLFEYFSETQRNKGNFPGRFSGRQFSNSRSEMNVSTLELGDSALYLCASSWDPRNEQFFGPGTRLTVL.